What follows describes a single T cell receptor beta chain. Its antigen is unknown. Base quality data are lacking; no much larger clone is found one base away. Genomic DNA was isolated from the sorted cells so that the TCRbeta CDR3 region could be sequenced. TCRbeta CDR3 regions were sequenced using the immunoSEQ Assay. The immuneACCESS repertoire file appears here via TCRdb, limited to in-frame rearrangements. These files lack a portion of the clones; in checked studies, under half of the deficit traces to unresolved V genes, and the cause of the others is not known. Counted in this sample were over 80,000 clones; more than 70% of them appeared once. The leading ten clones occupy about 4% of the sample. These data belong to a study of OX40 agonist ivuxolimab in advanced cancers. In the study overall: Ivuxolimab was an agonistic, fully human IgG2 monoclonal antibody directed against OX40 (CD134), a costimulatory receptor. The paper reports the monotherapy dose-escalation portion (N ≈ 50 patients) of the phase I ivuxolimab trial. Patients were allowed to have had prior anti-PD-1, anti-PD-L1 or anti-CTLA-4 therapy, and less than 45% of the dose-escalation patients had previously received checkpoint inhibitors. A male proportion of 70% to 90% and a mean age of about 60 years, ranging from about 20 to 79, were recorded for the dose-escalation cohort. The purpose of peripheral TCRbeta sequencing was to test whether ivuxolimab changed TCR sequence diversity and led to clonal T-cell expansion. Intravenous ivuxolimab was administered to patients every 2 weeks at six dose levels: 0.01, 0.1, 0.3, 1.5, 3 and 10 mg/kg. Partial responses were achieved by three dose-escalation patients, of whom one had hepatocellular carcinoma and two had cutaneous melanoma. Of the 50 to 55 dose-escalation patients, hepatocellular carcinoma was present in about 20, melanoma in around 15, renal cell carcinoma in 9 and head and neck cancer in 9. The paper as a whole reports these results and caveats: After ivuxolimab, CD8+ T cells had more expanded clones than CD4+ T cells on average. At doses of 0.1 to 3.0 mg/kg, clonal expansion of both CD4+ and CD8+ blood T cells was observed from baseline to week 6. Partial responders in the 0.1-3.0 mg/kg groups had among the lowest normalized peripheral clonal expansion, especially among CD8+ T cells. Which antigens the clonally expanded peripheral T cells were specific for was not determined. Low levels of normalized T-cell clonal expansion were also shown by some nonresponding patients.

The CDR3 starts with the cysteine, ends with the valine, and has 13 residues. Only the CDR3 region is kept as DNA, spanning 39 bases read in frame from base 1. The germline V gene gives CDR1 as SGHAT and CDR2 as FQNNGV. V is reduced by 3 bases and J by 7 bases, leaving a spacing of 13 bases between them. Patients with a history of autoimmune disease or receiving systemic immunosuppression were excluded from the trial. In every dose cohort, peripheral blood was drawn for TCR sequencing at baseline, cycle 4 day 1, and cycle 7 day 1. The samples were drawn from a first-in-human, open-label, multicenter phase I dose-escalation trial of ivuxolimab. The trial enrolled adults with locally advanced or metastatic head and neck squamous cell, hepatocellular, melanoma or renal cell carcinoma. Before TCR sequencing, CD4+ and CD8+ T cells were separately sorted from peripheral blood.

The source of this sequence is an adult with an advanced solid tumor such as melanoma, head and neck, liver or kidney cancer. The sequence joins TRBV11-2 to TRBJ2-7; matching of 5 bases hints at TRBD2 as the D gene. The sample here was CD4+ or CD8+ T cells sorted from blood, taken in a trial of the OX40 agonist ivuxolimab. For the CDR3, the sequence is CASSFVSGMEQYV. The DNA sequence is as follows: TGTGCCAGCAGCTTTGTGAGCGGTATGGAGCAGTACGTC.